This TCR beta chain was captured in a study of blood T cell repertoires in COVID-19 (dated by TCRdb to 2018 to 2021). For context, the study as a whole: Samples covering the acute and convalescent phases of COVID-19 were provided by collaborators in the United States, Italy and Spain. The material from the prospective study consisted of cDNA or gDNA derived from T cells, B-cell-depleted T cells, or PBMCs. Subjects who had been exposed to COVID-19, were actively infected with it, or had recovered from it provided the deeply sampled blood TCRbeta repertoires that made up the dataset. The repertoires were released in a freely available public database intended as a resource for research on the immune response to SARS-CoV-2. The samples were drawn from two sources: the first 160 participants of the ongoing ImmuneRACE study, and over 1,000 subjects contributed by 6 global collaborators. Nearly every sample came with metadata listing a de-identified subject ID, COVID-19 status, age in years and sex. Where available, HLA class I and class II types were taken from metadata supplied by the sample provider and were not determined by assay-based typing. Study-wide findings and limitations: How much clinical and demographic metadata was included differed by source and by participant, and the metadata was provided uncurated.

Participants in the prospective study were enrolled through a virtual design, were aged about 18 to 100 years, and lived in 24 United States geographic areas. Cohort assignment in the prospective study relied on participant-reported clinical history from a screening survey and a study questionnaire. Recovered participants in ImmuneRACE Cohort 3 were defined as having two consecutive negative NP/OP PCR tests, clearance from a healthcare professional, or resolution of symptoms. Each participant in the prospective study had whole blood, serum and a nasopharyngeal or oropharyngeal swab collected by mobile phlebotomists. Additional blood draws and questionnaires over an approximately 2-month period could optionally be provided by prospective study participants. Prospective study blood samples were shipped either frozen or at room temperature before DNA extraction. TCRbeta CDR3 regions were amplified from genomic DNA using the immunoSEQ Assay, a bias-controlled multiplex PCR. Processing in the source paper ran as follows. Nucleated cell counts per sample were estimated from amplification of reference gene primers within the assay. To quantify the absolute abundance of each unique TCRbeta CDR3 rearrangement, sequence reads were collapsed and filtered. For each sample, productive Simpson clonality was calculated as the square root of Simpson's diversity index across productive rearrangements. This immuneACCESS table, as held by TCRdb, lists in-frame sequences with V and J called but not all clones. Of the missing ones, under half trace to an unresolved V gene in checked studies; the others have no known cause. Clone size and the V and J calls come from that table; the DNA yielded D and trimming. This sample gives under 200,000 clones in total; roughly nine tenths of them show up just once. Around 6.5% of the sample belongs to the ten largest clones.

Worth noting for this clone: Its recognized antigen is unknown. Base-call qualities are not available, and no considerably larger clone is one nucleotide away.

CDR1 and CDR2 were assigned from the germline V gene as KGHSH and LQKENI. V is clipped by 3 bases and J by 5 bases, and the sequence between their germline boundaries is 20 bases long. There are 17 amino acids in the CDR3, from cysteine to phenylalanine inclusive. Of all the DNA, just the CDR3 is kept, 51 bases in frame from base 1. The sequenced sample was PBMCs or T cells enriched from blood (not recorded which). The chain employs TRBV18 and TRBJ2-1; a tentative D match to TRBD2 spans 5 bases. This TCR derives from a woman aged 45-59 years who had recovered from COVID-19. The CDR3 protein sequence reads: CASSPRDSRSGNNEQFF. The sequence in DNA is TGTGCCAGCTCACCGAGAGACTCTCGAAGCGGTAACAATGAGCAGTTCTTC.